The 9 T cell receptor beta chains reported below all come from one sample, sequenced in a study of blood T cell repertoires in COVID-19. Measured with immunoSEQ multiplex PCR; TCRdb has only the in-frame clones, and not every one. The data show about 480,000 clones, roughly 89% seen once. Sequencing input: peripheral blood. The origin of the receptors is a woman aged 50 to 60 with COVID-19, enrolled during active disease.

The rearrangement joins TRBV5-1 to TRBJ2-7; maybe TRBD1 (7 bases). V was trimmed by 3 bases and J by 2 bases, leaving 27 bases between them. The CDR3 loop spans 19 amino acids. The germline V gene encodes CDR1 SGHRS and CDR2 YFSETQ. The CDR3 coding sequence is TGCGCCAGCAGCTCAGGGGGGAAACATTCCGATAATAGACCCTACGAGCAGTACTTC. Its translation is CASSSGGKHSDNRPYEQYF.

This clone has only one observation. This chain joins TRBV5-6 and TRBJ1-5, with a tentative D call TRBD1 (5 bases). The CDR3 is made up of 15 amino acids. Germline V gene lookup returns CDR1 SGHDT and CDR2 YYEEEE. Trimming took 1 base from V and 2 from J, leaving 10 bases between them. The CDR3 sequence: CASSLWGSGNQPQHF. CDR3 DNA sequence: TGTGCCAGCAGCTTGTGGGGCAGTGGCAATCAGCCCCAGCATTTT.

This clone has just one count. This chain uses TRBV29-1 with TRBJ2-7, with a weak D call TRBD2 (5 bases). This CDR3 is 14 amino acids long. Trimming stripped 4 bases from V and 5 bases from J, with 18 bases between. The germline V gene has CDR1 SQVTM and CDR2 ANQGSEA. CDR3 sequence (DNA): TGCAGCGTTGGTGTTAGACCCCCGGGAAACGAGCAGTACTTC. This translates into CSVGVRPPGNEQYF.

J is TRBJ2-1 and V is TRBV5-1; the match to TRBD1 covers 7 bases. The CDR3 has 14 amino acids. The germline V gene encodes CDR1 SGHRS and CDR2 YFSETQ. Germline trimming cut 4 bases from V and 6 bases from J; bases unmatched to any gene: 7. CDR3: CASSATGTVNEQFF. As DNA, the CDR3 is TGCGCCAGCAGCGCAACCGGGACAGTCAATGAGCAGTTCTTC.

The V gene is TRBV5-1, the J gene TRBJ2-5, with D perhaps matching TRBD1 (5 bases). Germline CDR1 SGHRS, CDR2 YFSETQ. With 0 bases removed from V and 1 base from J, the gap between germline ends came to 7 bases. The length of the CDR3 is 14 residues. The CDR3 DNA sequence: TGCGCCAGCAGCTTGGGGGGCCTCCAAGAGACCCAGTACTTC. Amino acids: CASSLGGLQETQYF.

The chain joins TRBV6-5 to TRBJ1-4; unclear D gene. Looked up from germline, CDR1 is MNHEY and CDR2 is SVGAGI. Trimming removed 6 bases from V and 1 base from J, with 9 bases in between. The CDR3 totals 14 residues. For the CDR3, the DNA is TGTGCCAGCAGACCGACACTAACTAATGAAAAACTGTTTTTT. This sequence encodes CASRPTLTNEKLFF.

This rearrangement joins TRBV12-3 or TRBV12-4 to TRBJ2-7; no clear D gene. The CDR3 sequence is 12 residues long. The V end lost 6 bases, the J end lost 5 bases, and 11 bases lay between the germline ends. The CDR3 reads CASRLSVDEQYF. CDR3 nucleotides: TGTGCCAGCAGACTGTCCGTAGACGAGCAGTACTTC.

CDR3 DNA: TGCGCCAGCAGCCACTCCTCTCGGACAGGGGCCAACAATGAGCAGTTCTTC. Translating it yields CASSHSSRTGANNEQFF. This rearrangement joins TRBV5-1 to TRBJ2-1; the match to TRBD1 covers 9 bases. J was trimmed by 5 bases and V by 4 bases; bases with no gene match: 13. Germline V lookup: CDR1 SGHRS, CDR2 YFSETQ. This CDR3 has 17 amino acids.

The gene calls are TRBV4-2 and TRBJ2-6; TRBD2 matches at 7 bases. This CDR3 spans 16 amino acids. Trimming at V came to 1 base and at J to 0 bases, leaving 0 bases not matched to a gene. From germline, CDR1 is LGHNA and CDR2 YNFKEQ. CDR3 bases: TGTGCCAGCAGCCAAGGGGGGGGCTCTGGGGCCAACGTCCTGACTTTC. Its protein product is CASSQGGGSGANVLTF.